A selection of T cell receptor beta chains follows, all from one sample in a study of blood T cell repertoires in COVID-19. The repertoire was sequenced with immunoSEQ multiplex PCR; TCRdb's copy has only in-frame clones and lacks some. The sample lists around 94,000 clones, more than 75% occurring once. The specimen was peripheral blood. These receptors came from a human donor in a cohort sampled during active COVID-19. Both conserved end residues are part of each CDR3. The D gene is left open where the match is weak. Clone sizes are given selectively: once, few, many, or a class where the clone is expanded.

d_call j_call v_call clone_size cdr3_nt cdr3_aa
TRBD2 TRBJ2-1 TRBV19 NA TGTGCCAGTAGTATCCGGGGGGGCAATGAGCAGTTCTTC CASSIRGGNEQFF
NA TRBJ1-1 TRBV18 NA TGTGCCAGCTCACAATCCGGTCTTAGATTTTGGACTGAAGCTTTCTTT CASSQSGLRFWTEAFF
NA TRBJ1-1 TRBV6-2/TRBV6-3 NA TGTGCCAGCAGTTACGATCCCGACAAAATGAACACTGAAGCTTTCTTT CASSYDPDKMNTEAFF
NA TRBJ1-1 TRBV19 NA TGTGCCAGTAGTGTCCCGCCTGGAGACTACGGCTTT CASSVPPGDYGF
TRBD1 TRBJ1-6 TRBV20-1 NA TGCAGTGCGAGTCCGACAGGGGGAAATTCACCCCTCCACTTT CSASPTGGNSPLHF
TRBD2 TRBJ2-3 TRBV27 NA TGTGCCAGCACTCCAGTTAGCGGGGGATACACAGATACGCAGTATTTT CASTPVSGGYTDTQYF
TRBD2 TRBJ2-1 TRBV7-2 NA TGTGCCAGCAGCCCCCGGAGAACAGCGGGGGGGCCGAATGAGCAGTTCTTC CASSPRRTAGGPNEQFF
NA TRBJ2-3 TRBV4-2 NA TGTGCCAGCAGCCAAGGTGGCCCACCGGGGACAGATACGCAGTATTTT CASSQGGPPGTDTQYF
TRBD1 TRBJ1-6 TRBV4-3 NA TGCGCCAGCAGCCGGGACAGGGGTAATTCACCCCTCCACTTT CASSRDRGNSPLHF
TRBD2 TRBJ2-1 TRBV5-4 NA TGTGCCAGCAGCTCCGGACTAGCGGGGCACTCCTACAATGAGCAGTTCTTC CASSSGLAGHSYNEQFF
NA TRBJ1-2 TRBV7-8 NA TGTGCCAGCAGCCCCGACCAGGGGCAAGGCTACACCTTC CASSPDQGQGYTF
TRBD1 TRBJ1-1 TRBV24-1 NA TGTGCCAATACGGACAGGGCGCTGAACACTGAAGCTTTCTTT CANTDRALNTEAFF
TRBD1 TRBJ1-6 TRBV2 NA TGTGCCAGCAGCCTTAGACAGGGGGGCAGGAATTCACCCCTCCACTTT CASSLRQGGRNSPLHF
NA TRBJ2-3 TRBV5-1 NA TGCGCCAGCAGCTTGGGAATAGAGACTAGCACAGATACGCAGTATTTT CASSLGIETSTDTQYF
NA TRBJ1-2 TRBV21-1 NA TGTGCCAGCAGCAAATTTGACCACGGGACAGCAAAGTATGGCTACACCTTC CASSKFDHGTAKYGYTF
NA TRBJ1-6 TRBV5-6 NA TGTGCCAGCAGCTCACAGGGTTTTTTCTATAATTCACCCCTCCACTTT CASSSQGFFYNSPLHF
NA TRBJ1-1 TRBV6-6 NA TGTGCCAGCAGTTACCCGACTGGGTGGGGGCTAGGTGAAGCTTTCTTT CASSYPTGWGLGEAFF
NA TRBJ2-7 TRBV7-2 NA TGTGCCAGCAGCCGAGACTCGGGCGAGCAGTACTTC CASSRDSGEQYF
NA TRBJ1-1 TRBV7-9 medium-sized TGTGCCAGCAGCTTAGTAGAGAACACTGAAGCTTTCTTT CASSLVENTEAFF
TRBD2 TRBJ2-1 TRBV9 NA TGTGCCAGCAGCCCGGGTGCCGGGGGGTGGTATGAGCAGTTCTTC CASSPGAGGWYEQFF
TRBD2 TRBJ2-3 TRBV10-3 NA TGTGCCATCAGTGAGTCGAAGGCGGGGGGCACAGATACGCAGTATTTT CAISESKAGGTDTQYF
NA TRBJ1-6 TRBV9 NA TGTGCCAGCAGCCCAGGCCAGGGGAAGGATTCACCCCTCCACTTT CASSPGQGKDSPLHF
TRBD1 TRBJ2-7 TRBV6-6 NA TGTGCCAGCAGAACCGACAGGGGTCAGGGCTACGAGCAGTACTTC CASRTDRGQGYEQYF
TRBD1 TRBJ1-6 TRBV18 NA TGTGCCAGCTCACCCCTGGGACAGTTTTCAATCTCCTATAATTCACCCCTCCACTTT CASSPLGQFSISYNSPLHF
NA TRBJ2-2 TRBV12-3/TRBV12-4 NA TGTGCCAGCAGTTTAAGGAGCACCGGGGAGCTGTTTTTT CASSLRSTGELFF
NA TRBJ2-1 TRBV11-3 NA TGTGCCAGCAGCCCAGACTTGGGGCAGTTCTTC CASSPDLGQFF
NA TRBJ1-1 TRBV18 NA TGTGCCAGCTCACCTCATTGGGGGGTCGGAACTGAAGCTTTCTTT CASSPHWGVGTEAFF
TRBD2 TRBJ2-2 TRBV5-1 NA TGCGCCAGCACGAAACTAGCGGCCTCGAACACCGGGGAGCTGTTTTTT CASTKLAASNTGELFF
NA TRBJ1-4 TRBV6-5 NA TGTGCCAGCAGGTCCGACCTTGGGGGAGGTGAAAAACTGTTTTTT CASRSDLGGGEKLFF
NA TRBJ1-1 TRBV2 NA TGTGCCAGTGGGCGCAGGGAGAACACTGAAGCTTTCTTT CASGRRENTEAFF
NA TRBJ2-7 TRBV18 NA TGTGCCAGCTCACCAGCACTCTACGAGCAGTACTTC CASSPALYEQYF
NA TRBJ2-2 TRBV11-3 NA TGTGCCAGCAGCCCAGGAACCGGGGAGCTGTTTTTT CASSPGTGELFF
TRBD2 TRBJ2-4 TRBV3-1/TRBV3-2 NA TGTGCCAGCAGCCAAGGCTTAGCGGGGGGTGAAAACATTCAGTACTTC CASSQGLAGGENIQYF
NA TRBJ1-2 TRBV7-2 NA TGTGCCAGCAGCTTAGTTTTTCACGGGGGAGGTAACTATGGCTACACCTTC CASSLVFHGGGNYGYTF
NA TRBJ1-2 TRBV5-1 NA TGCGCCAGCAGCCTTAGCCCAGGGTCCAACTATGGCTACACCTTC CASSLSPGSNYGYTF
TRBD1 TRBJ1-2 TRBV12-5 NA TGTGCTAGTGGTTTGCCCAGTCAGGACAGGGCCTCCGGTGGCTACACCTTC CASGLPSQDRASGGYTF
NA TRBJ1-4 TRBV5-1 NA TGCGCCAGCAGGCAGGGGAAGGCAACTAATGAAAAACTGTTTTTT CASRQGKATNEKLFF
NA TRBJ2-7 TRBV28 NA TGTGCCAGCAGTGTGGCCCACGCCCACTCCTACGAGCAGTACTTC CASSVAHAHSYEQYF
TRBD2 TRBJ2-1 TRBV10-3 NA TGTGCCATCAGTGATTTAAGCGGGGGGGCGGATGAGCAGTTCTTC CAISDLSGGADEQFF
NA TRBJ2-1 TRBV7-2 NA TGTGCCAGCAGCCTAACCTTGAGCGGCCAGGAGCAGTTCTTC CASSLTLSGQEQFF
TRBD2 TRBJ2-1 TRBV28 NA TGTGCCAGCAGTCCCCGGGGAGCGGGGTCCAATGAGCAGTTCTTC CASSPRGAGSNEQFF
NA TRBJ1-1 TRBV7-9 NA TGTGCCAGCAGCTTAGTAGGGATAGGGGGTGAAGCTTTCTTT CASSLVGIGGEAFF
NA TRBJ2-5 TRBV12-5 NA TGTGCTAGTGGTTTAGGCCTAGCCCTGGACTTC CASGLGLALDF
NA TRBJ1-3 TRBV10-3 few TGTGCCATCAGTGAGCCGACAGGTCCCTCTGGAAACACCATATATTTT CAISEPTGPSGNTIYF
NA TRBJ1-1 TRBV10-3 few TGTGCCATCAGTGACGGGAACACTGAAGCTTTCTTT CAISDGNTEAFF
NA TRBJ1-2 TRBV3-1/TRBV3-2 NA TGTGCCAGCAGAGGGGTCCCCAACCTCTATGGCTACACCTTC CASRGVPNLYGYTF
NA TRBJ1-4 TRBV5-5 NA TGTGCCAGCAGCTTGGGAATCGGGGGGATTAATGAAAAACTGTTTTTT CASSLGIGGINEKLFF